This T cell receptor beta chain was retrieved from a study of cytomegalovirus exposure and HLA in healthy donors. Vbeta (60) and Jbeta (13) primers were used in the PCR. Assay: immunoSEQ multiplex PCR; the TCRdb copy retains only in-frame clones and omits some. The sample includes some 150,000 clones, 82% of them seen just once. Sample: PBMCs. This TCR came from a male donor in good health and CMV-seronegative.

The CDR3 spells CATSRDGRGVGNTIYF. The CDR3 coding sequence is TGTGCCACCAGCAGAGATGGCAGGGGGGTTGGAAACACCATATATTTT. V usage is TRBV15 and J usage is TRBJ1-3, with 7 bases fitting TRBD1. Germline trimming cut 0 bases from V and 3 bases from J; bases unmatched to any gene: 5. CDR3 size: 16 residues. CDR1 is LNHNV, CDR2 YYDKDF, per germline (reference sequence).